This T cell receptor (beta chain) was profiled in a study of T cells in tuberculosis. Overall study context: Sequenced TCRs come from CD1B-GMM tetramer-binding T cells. The study's findings and limits: Some low-affinity tetramer-binding T cells may be absent from this sample.

Germline V gene lookup returns CDR1 SGHDT and CDR2 YYEEEE. There are 17 residues in the CDR3. V was cut by 4 bases and J by 4 bases, with 21 bases left in between. The assay was immunoSEQ multiplex PCR, and TCRdb's table has in-frame clones only and misses some. The data hold roughly 92,000 clones, with approximately 90% observed a single time. Cells were sorted from thawed PBMC rested overnight and stained with GMM-loaded CD1B tetramer, viability dye and anti-CD3. The CD1B tetramers carried C32 glucose monomycolate purified from Rhodococcus equi. From each donor, about 100,000 tetramer-negative cells were sorted.

This rearrangement joins TRBV5-6 to TRBJ2-1; D may be TRBD2 (5 bases). The sequence derives from an adult woman with latent tuberculosis. Material for sequencing was CD1b-GMM tetramer-negative cells sorted from PBMCs. Here the CDR3 reads CASSTDGGLALYNEQFF. In DNA form, the CDR3 reads TGTGCCAGCAGCACAGACGGCGGGCTAGCCCTTTACAATGAGCAGTTCTTC.